This TCR beta chain is drawn from a study of post-analysis software for immune sequencing data. Study outcomes and limitations: Multiple sclerosis patients showed significantly lower normalized Chao1 diversity than controls did. TRBV5-6, TRBV5-1 and TRBV20-1 were among roughly 5 TRBV segments more frequent in patients than controls.

TCR beta cDNA libraries included unique molecular identifiers. TCRdb re-called the PCR reads with MiXCR, one entry per CDR3 protein. The sample holds about 810,000 distinct CDR3 sequences, roughly 50% seen once. This CDR3 has 14 residues. V shed 5 bases, J shed 5 bases, and the junction held 9 bases outside the gene matches. On this clonotype: Its target is not known.

The chain joins TRBV12-3 or TRBV12-4 to TRBJ2-7; TRBD2 matches 7 bases. This TCR was recovered from a girl aged 5 to 17 with multiple sclerosis. Sequencing was carried out using blood. The CDR3 spells CASSLGGRGDEQYF. The CDR3 DNA is TGTGCCAGCAGTCTCGGCGGGAGAGGCGACGAGCAGTACTTC.